One and the same sample provided the 15 T cell receptor beta chains below, sequenced in a study of blood T cells in healthy people across ages. Next came a second PCR, run for roughly 6 to 11 cycles, which used a sample-barcoded 5' primer along with a J-beta primer mix. TCRdb itself ran the 5' RACE reads through MiXCR, one entry per CDR3 protein. In the table there are about 800,000 distinct CDR3 sequences, roughly 50% of which are singletons. The sequenced sample was blood. The receptor source for this set is a man aged 30 to 39 in good health.

This clonotype was recorded at least ten times. The V call is TRBV6-2 or TRBV6-3, the J call TRBJ2-1; no definite D call. The ends were cut back, 2 bases at V and 6 bases at J, with 2 bases in the middle. Germline V lookup: CDR1 MNHEY, CDR2 SVGEGT. This CDR3 contains 11 residues. The CDR3 reads CASSYLNEQFF. The CDR3 nucleotides are TGTGCCAGCAGTTACCTCAATGAGCAGTTCTTC.

This clonotype was detected only once. The chain has TRBV5-1 and TRBJ2-1, with unresolved D. From germline, CDR1 is SGHRS and CDR2 YFSETQ. V was cut by 0 bases and J by 0 bases, with 10 bases left in between. CDR3 length: 16 amino acids. The CDR3 coding sequence is TGCGCCAGCAGCTTGGGACCACCAAGCTCCTACAATGAGCAGTTCTTC. This gives the protein CASSLGPPSSYNEQFF.

The rearrangement joins TRBV20-1 to TRBJ1-5; D perhaps matches TRBD1 (5 bases). This CDR3 is 13 amino acids long. Trimming took off 6 bases at V and 5 bases at J, with 14 bases between the two ends. The germline CDR1 and CDR2 sequences are DFQATT and SNEGSKA (reference sequence). DNA for the CDR3: TGCAGTGCCTTAGAGGCGGGGCATCAGCCCCAGCATTTT. It specifies CSALEAGHQPQHF.

This chain joins TRBV20-1 and TRBJ2-1, with 7 positions matching TRBD2. This CDR3 contains 15 residues. The V and J ends lost 7 bases and 4 bases, in that order; junction bases with no gene match: 13. Germline CDR1 is DFQATT and CDR2 is SNEGSKA (reference sequence). CDR3 residues: CSVPFGGGSYNEQFF. Written as DNA, the CDR3 is TGCAGTGTCCCCTTTGGGGGAGGGAGTTACAATGAGCAGTTCTTC.

The chain has TRBV27 and TRBJ1-2; D is ambiguous. CDR3 length equals 12 residues. CDR1 and CDR2 (germline): MNHEY, SMNVEV (reference sequence). Trimming shortened V by 5 bases and J by 4 bases, and 8 bases separated the two germline ends. The CDR3 DNA reads TGTGCCAGCAGTACGACGGGCTATGGCTACACCTTC. It codes for CASSTTGYGYTF.

This clonotype was seen more than once but under ten times. The chain carries TRBV29-1 and TRBJ2-5; maybe TRBD1 (6 bases). V was clipped by 3 bases and J by 1 base, with 21 bases between them. Germline lookup yields CDR1 SQVTM and CDR2 ANQGSEA. The CDR3 length is 17 residues. Here the CDR3 reads CSVDSGHISLLQETQYF. CDR3 DNA: TGCAGCGTTGACTCGGGACACATTTCCCTCCTCCAAGAGACCCAGTACTTC.

The J gene is TRBJ2-3, the V gene TRBV28; possibly TRBD2 for D (6 bases). This CDR3 comprises 16 residues. V shed 0 bases and J shed 0 bases, with 10 bases lying between them. The germline V gene has CDR1 MDHEN and CDR2 SYDVKM. The CDR3 nucleotides read TGTGCCAGCAGTTTATGGTCCAGCGGGAGCACAGATACGCAGTATTTT. Translating it yields CASSLWSSGSTDTQYF.

This chain uses TRBV9 with TRBJ2-5, with D uncertain. The J call may not be correct, given that the DNA end is closer to TRBJ2-7. The CDR3 is made up of 16 amino acids. Germline-derived CDR1 and CDR2 are SGDLS and YYNGEE. As DNA, the CDR3 is TGTGCCAGCAGCGTAGTAGATTGGAGTTTAGCTCACGAGCAGTACTTC. Protein product: CASSVVDWSLAHEQYF.

The chain joins TRBV4-3 to TRBJ2-5; 7 positions agree with TRBD2. The end of the DNA is better explained by TRBJ2-7, so the J call may be wrong. Germline assignment: CDR1 LGHNA and CDR2 YSLEER. There are 13 residues in the CDR3. The DNA of the CDR3 is TGCGCCAGCAGCCATTGGGGGGGGGACGAGCAGTACTTC. It translates to CASSHWGGDEQYF.

V and J are TRBV30 and TRBJ1-2; D gene uncertain. The CDR3 is made up of 12 amino acids. Germline-derived CDR1 and CDR2 are GTSNPN and SVGIG (reference sequence). The CDR3 DNA sequence: TGTGCTTACAACGGGGTGTTCAGGTGGTACACCTTC. This gives the protein CAYNGVFRWYTF.

This clonotype turned up a few times. The rearrangement links TRBV7-6 to TRBJ2-7; D remains ambiguous. The CDR3 totals 16 residues. V shed 1 base and J shed 0 bases, with 13 bases lying between them. Germline lookup yields CDR1 SGHVS and CDR2 FNYEAQ. The CDR3 reads CASSLEPPRSSYEQYF. The CDR3 DNA reads as TGTGCCAGCAGCTTAGAGCCACCCAGGAGCTCCTACGAGCAGTACTTC.

The J gene is TRBJ2-7, the V gene TRBV6-5; no clear D gene. The germline V and J ends were trimmed by 1 base and 0 bases, with 13 bases remaining between them. The CDR3 contains 16 residues. CDR1 MNHEY and CDR2 SVGAGI come from the germline V gene. CDR3: CASSYLRTPSSYEQYF. The DNA of the CDR3 is TGTGCCAGCAGTTACTTGCGCACTCCGAGCTCCTACGAGCAGTACTTC.

The J gene is TRBJ2-1, the V gene TRBV12-3 or TRBV12-4; TRBD2 aligns across 10 bases. Germline trimming cut 3 bases from V and 7 bases from J; bases unmatched to any gene: 6. The CDR3 totals 15 residues. CDR3 bases: TGTGCCAGCAGTTTTTCTAGCGGGAGTCCAAATGAGCAGTTCTTC. Translating gives CASSFSSGSPNEQFF.

The V and J genes are TRBV2 and TRBJ1-6; D not certain. Looked up from germline, CDR1 is SNHLY and CDR2 is FYNNEI. This CDR3 is built from 15 residues. V was pared by 3 bases and J by 13 bases, with 19 bases between. Written as DNA, the CDR3 is TGTGCCAGCAGTGAGGACGGGGTCCACCTAACGCCCCTCCACTTT. This sequence encodes CASSEDGVHLTPLHF.

The chain recombines TRBV15 with TRBJ2-3; either TRBD1 or TRBD2 may fit D (5 bases each). V was clipped by 1 base and J by 1 base, with 12 bases between them. The CDR3 sequence is 16 residues long. Germline V CDR1 and CDR2: LNHNV, YYDKDF (reference sequence). CDR3 amino acids: CATSRVGVSRTDTQYF. CDR3 coding DNA: TGTGCCACCAGCAGAGTGGGGGTTTCCCGCACAGATACGCAGTATTTT.